This T cell receptor beta chain was sequenced for a study of blood T cell repertoires in COVID-19 (dated by TCRdb to about 2020). As for the study more broadly: The collaborator samples originated in the United States, Italy and Spain and spanned the acute and convalescent phases of COVID-19. The material from the prospective study consisted of cDNA or gDNA derived from T cells, B-cell-depleted T cells, or PBMCs. Deeply sampled blood TCRbeta repertoires from subjects exposed to, actively infected with, or recovered from COVID-19 were included in the dataset. A freely available public database, intended as a resource for researchers studying the immune response to SARS-CoV-2, is where the repertoires were released. The samples were drawn from the first 160 participants of the ongoing ImmuneRACE study and from over 950 subjects provided by 6 global collaborators. A de-identified subject ID, COVID-19 status, age in years and sex were almost always included in the sample metadata. HLA class I and class II types, where available, came from metadata supplied by the sample provider rather than from assay-based typing.

The immunoSEQ Assay, a bias-controlled multiplex PCR, was used to amplify TCRbeta CDR3 regions from genomic DNA. The paper's data handling went like this. Nucleated cell counts per sample were estimated from amplification of reference gene primers within the assay. To quantify the absolute abundance of each unique TCRbeta CDR3 rearrangement, sequence reads were collapsed and filtered. For each sample, productive Simpson clonality was calculated by taking the square root of Simpson's diversity index across productive rearrangements. TCRdb holds this immuneACCESS table with in-frame rearrangements only. Some clones are missing; in checked studies, unresolved V genes explain under half, and the rest has no known cause. That table gives V, J and clone size, and the DNA gave D and trimming. This sample holds 270,000 or so clones; roughly 89% were observed only once. The biggest ten clones account for roughly 2.2% of the sample.

One collaborating source in Seattle enrolled patients while the patients were actively infected and followed the patients over time throughout the course of disease. Each collaborating institution followed its own protocols to collect whole blood in K2EDTA tubes. For TCRbeta analysis, collaborators shipped samples as frozen whole blood, isolated PBMCs, or DNA extracted from either of those sample types. For this clone: No antigen is known for it. Base quality data are lacking; no much larger clone is found one base away.

As encoded in the germline V gene, CDR1 is LGHNA while CDR2 is YSLEER. The CDR3 contains 15 residues, cysteine and phenylalanine counted. Left in the record is the CDR3 DNA by itself, 45 bases read in frame from the first base. The junction carries 10 bases between V and J, which are trimmed by 4 bases and 0 bases respectively. Here is what the overall study found, with its caveats: The amount of clinical and demographic metadata varied by source and participant and was provided uncurated.

The sequence was collected from a woman aged 55-70 years with COVID-19, enrolled during active disease. Sequencing was carried out using peripheral blood. This chain joins TRBV4-3 to TRBJ1-5; a weak D assignment points to TRBD1 (6 bases agree). CDR3 protein: CASSPQGYSNQPQHF. The nucleotide sequence reads as follows: TGCGCCAGCAGCCCACAGGGTTATAGCAATCAGCCCCAGCATTTT.